Following are 25 T cell receptor beta chains from one sample sequenced in a study of CD8+ T cells in alopecia areata (dated by TCRdb to the late 2010s). Libraries were made using the immunoSEQ multiplex PCR assay. RNA was extracted from all samples and reverse transcribed into cDNA, which served as template for TCR sequencing. Here the immuneACCESS table is served through TCRdb, limited to in-frame sequences with V and J called. Missing clones are a known gap in these copies; in checked studies unresolved V genes cover under half, and the rest lacks a known reason. The table for this sample lists under 250,000 clones; more than 60% of them were counted only once. The leading ten clones occupy roughly 1.2% of the sample. Explained via the paper, the treatment or condition label denotes: oral pan-JAK inhibitor, 5-10 mg twice daily. Material: CD4+ T cells sorted from blood, obtained at week 44, from a patient treated with tofacitinib. Source of these receptors: a human donor with alopecia areata.

This clone was counted between two and nine times. The chain is built from TRBV4-3 and TRBJ1-6, with D possibly being TRBD1 (6 bases). The CDR3 loop spans 16 amino acids. V dropped 0 bases and J dropped 10 bases, with 16 bases sitting between them. Germline CDR1 reads LGHNA; CDR2 reads YSLEER. The CDR3, as DNA: TGCGCCAGCAGCCAAGAAGGTGGCAGGGGAGGCTCACCCCTCCACTTT. Translation gives CASSQEGGRGGSPLHF.

The rearrangement joins TRBV4-2 to TRBJ2-7; 9 bases fit TRBD1. The V gene end was trimmed by 1 base and the J gene end by 2 bases; junction bases not matched to a gene: 12. CDR1 and CDR2 from the germline V gene are LGHNA and YNFKEQ. This CDR3 has 18 residues. The DNA for the CDR3 is TGTGCCAGCAGCCAAGGCCTGGTAGGACAGGGGCGGGCCTACGAGCAGTACTTC. Its translation is CASSQGLVGQGRAYEQYF.

CDR3 loop: CSVVVQQETQYF. CDR3 sequence (DNA): TGCAGCGTTGTGGTACAGCAAGAGACCCAGTACTTC. The rearrangement links TRBV29-1 to TRBJ2-5; D remains unclear. Germline values: CDR1 SQVTM, CDR2 ANQGSEA. Trimming removed 4 bases at V and 2 bases at J, with 8 bases between. The CDR3 is made up of 12 amino acids.

The CDR3 sequence: CASSSSGFGYTF. The CDR3 DNA reads as TGTGCCAGCAGCTCCTCAGGGTTCGGCTACACCTTC. This chain links TRBV7-2 with TRBJ1-2; D may be TRBD1 (5 bases). From germline, CDR1 is SGHTA and CDR2 FQGNSA. The V and J ends lost 4 bases and 8 bases respectively, with 11 bases between them. The CDR3 runs 12 residues.

The chain links TRBV5-1 to TRBJ2-2; D tentatively reads TRBD1 or TRBD2 (6 bases each). The germline V gene encodes CDR1 SGHRS and CDR2 YFSETQ. The CDR3 runs 16 residues. V was pared by 7 bases and J by 3 bases, with 19 bases between. CDR3 coding DNA: TGCGCCAGCCAGGACATCCGGAGGGGGGACACCGGGGAGCTGTTTTTT. Its protein product is CASQDIRRGDTGELFF.

The CDR3 reads CASTQNGAGQGGHYGYTF. CDR3 DNA sequence: TGTGCCAGCACTCAAAACGGGGCAGGGCAAGGCGGTCACTATGGCTACACCTTC. J is TRBJ1-2 and V is TRBV27, with D maybe TRBD1 (5 bases). The ends were cut back, 7 bases at V and 3 bases at J, with 27 bases in the middle. Germline values: CDR1 MNHEY, CDR2 SMNVEV (reference sequence). This CDR3 is 18 amino acids long.

The chain carries TRBV14 and TRBJ1-6; no firm D call. Per germline, CDR1 SGHDN and CDR2 FVKESK. The CDR3 consists of 15 residues. V lost 2 bases, J lost 8 bases, and 13 bases lay in between. The CDR3, as DNA: TGTGCCAGCAGCCAAATAGAGGGAGGTTATTCACCCCTCCACTTT. Encoded protein: CASSQIEGGYSPLHF.

This sequence joins TRBV4-1 and TRBJ1-6; no clear D. The germline V gene encodes CDR1 MGHRA and CDR2 YSYEKL. The CDR3 has 12 amino acids. V gave up 3 bases and J gave up 10 bases, with 7 bases separating them. The CDR3 coding sequence is TGCGCCAGCAGCCAGGGAGTATCACCCCTCCACTTT. It is translated as CASSQGVSPLHF.

The rearrangement joins TRBV4-3 to TRBJ2-4; 9 positions match TRBD1. The CDR3 is 16 amino acids. Germline lookup yields CDR1 LGHNA and CDR2 YSLEER. The ends lost 0 bases at V and 6 bases at J; junction bases unmatched: 6. CDR3 residues: CASSQEPRDRVNIQYF. The CDR3, as DNA: TGCGCCAGCAGCCAAGAGCCTCGGGACAGGGTAAACATTCAGTACTTC.

The gene calls are TRBV29-1 and TRBJ2-5; D is unclear. Per germline, CDR1 SQVTM and CDR2 ANQGSEA. V was shortened by 3 bases and J by 0 bases, with 5 bases between the two germline ends. The CDR3 is 12 residues long. The CDR3, as DNA: TGCAGCGTTGATGGATACCAAGAGACCCAGTACTTC. The encoded protein is CSVDGYQETQYF. The whole variable domain, filled in from reference TRBV29-1 and TRBJ2-5, reads SAVISQKPSRDICQRGTSLTIQCQVDSQVTMMFWYRQQPGQSLTLIATANQGSEATYESGFVIDKFPISRPNLTFSTLTVSNMSPEDSSIYLCSVDGYQETQYFGPGTRLLVL.

V gene TRBV6-1 combines with J gene TRBJ1-5; D not resolved. Germline-derived CDR1 and CDR2 are MNHNS and SASEGT. Trimming removed 2 bases at V and 0 bases at J, with 11 bases between. The CDR3 consists of 16 residues. The CDR3 loop reads CASSEPGSYSNQPQHF. The CDR3 nucleotides read TGTGCCAGCAGTGAACCGGGGTCGTATAGCAATCAGCCCCAGCATTTT.

The J gene is TRBJ1-2, the V gene TRBV29-1, with D maybe TRBD1 (5 bases). Germline CDR1 SQVTM, CDR2 ANQGSEA. The CDR3 covers 14 residues. The germline V and J ends were trimmed by 3 bases and 6 bases, with 17 bases remaining between them. CDR3 in DNA: TGCAGCGTTGACCCCCCGCAGGGAGAAAATGGCTACACCTTC. Its protein is CSVDPPQGENGYTF.

The V call is TRBV15, the J call TRBJ2-5, with D maybe TRBD2 (5 bases). The V end was cut by 8 bases, the J end by 5 bases, with 18 bases between. Germline lookup yields CDR1 LNHNV and CDR2 YYDKDF (reference sequence). The length of the CDR3 is 14 residues. The CDR3 protein is CATYGLASPETQYF. CDR3 in DNA: TGTGCCACCTACGGCCTAGCATCGCCCGAGACCCAGTACTTC.

V usage is TRBV29-1 and J usage is TRBJ1-4; D is uncertain. Trimming pared 5 bases from V and 5 bases from J, leaving 6 bases between. The CDR3 runs to 11 residues. CDR1 and CDR2 (germline): SQVTM, ANQGSEA. CDR3 loop: CSVKGNEKLFF. As DNA, the CDR3 is TGCAGCGTTAAAGGGAATGAAAAACTGTTTTTT.

The chain carries TRBV27 and TRBJ1-1; TRBD1 matches at 8 bases. V lost 5 bases and J lost 4; bases outside the gene matches: 15. The CDR3 totals 17 residues. The germline V gene has CDR1 MNHEY and CDR2 SMNVEV (reference sequence). The CDR3 DNA is TGTGCCAGCAGTCCGAGTAGACAGGGGCATAATAGCACTGAAGCTTTCTTT. Its protein is CASSPSRQGHNSTEAFF.

The chain couples TRBV5-1 to TRBJ1-1, with TRBD1 as a possible D gene (6 bases). V dropped 4 bases and J dropped 4 bases, with 11 bases sitting between them. Germline CDR1 reads SGHRS; CDR2 reads YFSETQ. The CDR3 length is 13 residues. CDR3 in DNA: TGCGCCAGCAGCCGCAGGGGAGGCACTGAAGCTTTCTTT. This encodes CASSRRGGTEAFF.

This sequence joins TRBV7-9 and TRBJ1-2; maybe TRBD1 (5 bases). Trimming took off 1 base at V and 2 bases at J, with 11 bases between the two ends. The germline V gene has CDR1 SEHNR and CDR2 FQNEAQ (reference sequence). The CDR3 length is 15 residues. This CDR3 is CASSLGSGRNYGYTF. Here the CDR3 DNA reads TGTGCCAGCAGCTTAGGGTCAGGGAGGAACTATGGCTACACCTTC.

J is TRBJ2-1 and V is TRBV20-1; D may match TRBD1 or TRBD2 (5 bases each). This CDR3 contains 11 residues. Germline CDR1 DFQATT, CDR2 SNEGSKA (reference sequence). V gave up 2 bases and J gave up 8 bases, with 7 bases separating them. CDR3 coding DNA: TGCAGTGCTAGACTGGGACATGAGCAGTTCTTC. Residues: CSARLGHEQFF.

J is TRBJ1-2 and V is TRBV29-1; D is undetermined. The germline V gene encodes CDR1 SQVTM and CDR2 ANQGSEA. With 1 base removed from V and 5 bases from J, the gap between germline ends came to 11 bases. The CDR3 extends over 13 amino acids. As DNA, the CDR3 is TGCAGCGTTGAAGTTCATGGACCGTATGGCTACACCTTC. Its translation: CSVEVHGPYGYTF.

The chain carries TRBV20-1 and TRBJ2-3; D is possibly TRBD1 or TRBD2 (5 bases each). The CDR3 covers 11 residues. V gave up 6 bases and J gave up 9 bases, with 13 bases separating them. Germline V gene lookup returns CDR1 DFQATT and CDR2 SNEGSKA (reference sequence). The CDR3 reads CSAGTDGTQYF. The CDR3 DNA sequence: TGCAGTGCGGGGACCGACGGGACGCAGTATTTT.

This clone was found a few times. The J gene is TRBJ2-5, the V gene TRBV4-1; D is possibly TRBD1 or TRBD2 (5 bases each). V lost 1 base and J 4 bases, leaving 13 bases between the germline ends. The CDR3 runs to 15 residues. From germline, CDR1 is MGHRA and CDR2 YSYEKL. The CDR3 region is CASSQGNPGRETQYF. The CDR3 DNA sequence: TGCGCCAGCAGCCAAGGTAACCCAGGGAGAGAGACCCAGTACTTC.

Only a few counts were recorded for this clone. The CDR3 sequence: CSVVKEQGSWNEQFF. In DNA, the CDR3 is TGCAGCGTTGTAAAGGAACAGGGGAGCTGGAATGAGCAGTTCTTC. The V gene is TRBV29-1, the J gene TRBJ2-1; 7 nucleotides match TRBD1. The V and J ends lost 4 bases and 7 bases, in that order; junction bases with no gene match: 13. The CDR3 consists of 15 residues. The germline V gene has CDR1 SQVTM and CDR2 ANQGSEA.

V usage is TRBV25-1 and J usage is TRBJ2-2; D gene uncertain. Germline CDR1 is MGHDK and CDR2 is SYGVNS. The V gene lost 4 bases and the J gene lost 3 bases, with 3 bases spanning the gap. The CDR3 sequence is 12 residues long. CDR3 region: CASSGDTGELFF. The CDR3 DNA follows: TGTGCCAGCAGTGGGGACACCGGGGAGCTGTTTTTT.

A word on this clone: The same CDR3 is also encoded by other DNA sequences in this sample. The rearrangement links TRBV29-1 to TRBJ2-5; either TRBD1 or TRBD2 may supply D (5 bases each). The CDR3 is made up of 10 amino acids. Germline CDR1 is SQVTM and CDR2 is ANQGSEA. The V end was cut by 4 bases, the J end by 5 bases, with 5 bases between. The DNA for the CDR3 is TGCAGCGTTGGGGGGGAGACCCAGTACTTC. Translated: CSVGGETQYF.

The V gene is TRBV14, the J gene TRBJ1-2; 7 bases align to TRBD1. This CDR3 region has 14 residues. CDR1 SGHDN and CDR2 FVKESK come from the germline V gene. V shed 5 bases and J 8 bases; nucleotides not matched to a gene: 11. The CDR3 nucleotides read TGTGCCAGCAGCACGTCGACAGGGCGCGAGGGCTACACCTTC. Encoded protein: CASSTSTGREGYTF.